The T cell receptor beta chain described here comes from a study of blood T cell repertoires in COVID-19. Study-wide background: Samples came from the United States, Italy and Spain, spanning acute and convalescent COVID-19. PBMCs, B-cell-depleted T cells, or T cells were the source of the cDNA or gDNA that made up the material.

In the case of this clone: Other DNA sequences within the sample encode an identical CDR3.

Original processing methods: Amplification from reference gene primers served as the basis for estimated nucleated cell counts. Method: immunoSEQ multiplex PCR; TCRdb's copy keeps in-frame clones and lacks some. V, J and clone size are taken as reported in that table, and D and trimming were inferred from the DNA itself. The sample consists of 55,000 to 70,000 clones, roughly 90% of them appearing once. Trimming took 6 bases from V and 3 from J, leaving 8 bases between them. The V gene's germline CDR1 is MDHEN and CDR2 SYDVKM. The CDR3 sequence is 12 residues long. Material: peripheral blood. This TCR came from a man in his forties or fifties with COVID-19, enrolled during active disease. The chain uses TRBV28 and TRBJ1-1; D not resolved. The chain's CDR3 is CASRAVDTEAFF. Written as DNA, the CDR3 is TGTGCCAGCAGAGCCGTCGACACTGAAGCTTTCTTT.